This T cell receptor (beta chain) was sequenced during a study of Graves' ophthalmopathy and Graves' hyperthyroidism. Study-wide points: In blood appeared most of the expanded thyroid clonotypes whose frequency exceeded 0.001.

TCR beta CDR3 regions were amplified from RNA transcripts. RT-PCR in the first round used HTBI primers; a second-round multiplex PCR followed. From the multiplex PCR reads, TCRdb called clonotypes with MiXCR, one entry per CDR3 protein. The data contain approximately 460,000 distinct CDR3 sequences, approximately 15% of them singletons. At least ten counts were recorded for this clonotype. As yet, its antigen is unknown. The length of the CDR3 is 13 residues. J was trimmed by 4 bases and V by 5 bases; bases with no gene match: 4. The germline gives CDR1 SGHTA, CDR2 FQGNSA. This chain connects TRBV7-2 to TRBJ2-7; 8 nucleotides line up with TRBD2. The source of this sequence is a woman in her twenties or thirties with Graves' ophthalmopathy. Sequenced input: blood. The CDR3: CASSPGRVYEQYF. As DNA, the CDR3 is TGTGCCAGCAGCCCCGGGAGGGTTTACGAGCAGTACTTC.